The 21 T cell receptor beta chains below were found in one sample sequenced in a study of vaccination and CD4 T cells after COVID-19. Treatment: roughly 11-day PBMC culture with coronavirus spike peptide pools or control peptides (ViraFEST assay). An Oncomine TCR Beta short-read assay was used to sequence the DNA from cultured CD4+ T cells. TCRdb re-derived calls from the PCR reads in MiXCR, one entry per CDR3 protein. The sample lists about 10,000 distinct CDR3 sequences, more than 25% occurring once. These receptors have no known antigen. The sample comprised cultured CD4+ T cells from blood. These receptors all stem from a human donor with COVID-19.

V gene TRBV7-6 combines with J gene TRBJ1-1; maybe TRBD1 (5 bases). Germline V gene lookup returns CDR1 SGHVS and CDR2 FNYEAQ. There are 13 residues in the CDR3. V lost 8 bases and J lost 2, with 12 bases in between. CDR3 protein: CASGGGVNTEAFF. The CDR3 nucleotides read TGTGCCAGCGGGGGAGGGGTTAACACTGAAGCTTTCTTT.

The chain combines TRBV6-5 with TRBJ1-5; 8 nucleotides align to TRBD1. The CDR3 sequence is 16 residues long. Germline V gene data show CDR1 as MNHEY and CDR2 as SVGAGI. V dropped 0 bases and J dropped 6; count of bases not matched to a gene: 7. CDR3 nucleotides: TGTGCCAGCAGTTACTCCGCAGGGACAGGTGTTCAGCCCCAGCATTTT. The encoded protein is CASSYSAGTGVQPQHF.

This clonotype occurred a few times. One end of the junction is discordant with germline, which a read error may explain. The chain carries TRBV7-6 and TRBJ2-5; D is uncertain. The CDR3 has 15 amino acids. Germline V gene sequence: CDR1 SGHVS, CDR2 FNYEAQ. This CDR3 is CASSLVGSPQETQYF. The CDR3 coding sequence is TGTGCTAGCAGCTTAGTGGGCAGTCCTCAAGAGACCCAGTACTTC.

The chain carries TRBV30 and TRBJ2-7; no clear D gene. Trimming removed 2 bases from V and 0 bases from J, with 5 bases in between. Germline CDR1 GTSNPN, CDR2 SVGIG (reference sequence). The CDR3 runs 12 residues. CDR3 sequence (DNA): TGTGCCTGGAGTAGGACCTCCTACGAGCAGTACTTC. It specifies CAWSRTSYEQYF.

This clonotype was picked up a small number of times. The chain has TRBV7-2 and TRBJ2-4, with TRBD1 identical over 9 bases. Looked up from germline, CDR1 is SGHTA and CDR2 is FQGNSA. The CDR3 has 13 residues. V trimming: 6 bases; J trimming: 10 bases; junction bases outside the gene matches: 7. The CDR3 DNA is TGTGCCAGCAGAATGGACAGGGGAGGTATTCAGTACTTC. Amino acid sequence: CASRMDRGGIQYF.

This clonotype was counted a few times. The chain employs TRBV20-1 and TRBJ2-5; weak D call: TRBD2 (6 bases). CDR3 length equals 14 residues. Germline assignment: CDR1 DFQATT and CDR2 SNEGSKA (reference sequence). Trimming left V 3 bases short and J 5 bases short, with 16 bases between. The CDR3, as DNA: TGCAGTGCTAGTGGCGGGGCCGAGCGGGAGACCCAGTACTTC. This sequence encodes CSASGGAERETQYF.

The CDR3 coding sequence is TGTGCCAGCAGTTTAGGGGGAGGGATTGGCCTCAATCAGCCCCAGCATTTT. Translation: CASSLGGGIGLNQPQHF. The V call is TRBV28, the J call TRBJ1-5, with D possibly being TRBD1 (5 bases). This CDR3 spans 17 amino acids. The germline V gene encodes CDR1 MDHEN and CDR2 SYDVKM. The V gene lost 2 bases and the J gene lost 3 bases, with 17 bases spanning the gap.

The chain combines TRBV19 with TRBJ2-7; D tentatively fits TRBD1 or TRBD2 (6 bases each). V lost 8 bases and J 1 base, leaving 12 bases between the germline ends. This CDR3 has 13 amino acids. Germline CDR1 and CDR2: LNHDA and SQIVND (reference sequence). The CDR3 coding sequence is TGTGCCAGTTTAAAGGGGGGTTCCTACGAGCAGTACTTC. It is translated as CASLKGGSYEQYF.

This clonotype was found a few times. The chain couples TRBV10-1 to TRBJ2-1, with TRBD1 matching over 8 bases. CDR1 is WNHNN, CDR2 SYGVQD, per germline (reference sequence). The V gene end was trimmed by 3 bases and the J gene end by 7 bases; junction bases not matched to a gene: 11. The CDR3 runs 16 residues. In nucleotides, the CDR3 is TGCGCCAGCAGTGAACCCGGACAGGGAAGGTTGAATGAGCAGTTCTTC. Translation: CASSEPGQGRLNEQFF.

The chain is built from TRBV5-4 and TRBJ2-1; the D gene is possibly TRBD1 (6 bases). The length of the CDR3 is 12 residues. From germline, CDR1 is SGHNT and CDR2 YYREEE (reference sequence). V shed 0 bases and J shed 12 bases, with 10 bases lying between them. The CDR3 protein is CASSLDRDWQFF. The CDR3 DNA reads as TGTGCCAGCAGCTTGGACAGGGATTGGCAGTTCTTC. The entire variable domain, with the rest obtained from reference TRBV5-4 and TRBJ2-1, is as follows: ETGVTQSPTHLIKTRGQQVTLRCSSQSGHNTVSWYQQALGQGPQFIFQYYREEENGRGNFPPRFSGLQFPNYSSELNVNALELDDSALYLCASSLDRDWQFFGPGTRLTVL.

J is TRBJ2-6 and V is TRBV20-1, with 8 bases fitting TRBD2. V shed 3 bases, J shed 4 bases, and the junction held 11 bases outside the gene matches. Germline values: CDR1 DFQATT, CDR2 SNEGSKA (reference sequence). This CDR3 contains 17 residues. The CDR3 DNA sequence: TGCAGTGCTAGGGTAGCGGGGCGGGGGGCGGGGGCCAACGTCCTGACTTTC. It codes for CSARVAGRGAGANVLTF.

The V and J genes are TRBV7-2 and TRBJ2-7, with 10 bases aligning to TRBD1. Per germline, CDR1 SGHTA and CDR2 FQGNSA. J was trimmed by 6 bases and V by 5 bases; bases with no gene match: 7. This CDR3 has 14 amino acids. The CDR3 protein is CASSIDRGQGEQYF. Written as DNA, the CDR3 is TGTGCCAGCAGCATAGACAGGGGGCAGGGCGAGCAGTACTTC. Together with reference TRBV7-2 and TRBJ2-7, the CDR3 gives the full variable domain: GAGVSQSPSNKVTEKGKDVELRCDPISGHTALYWYRQSLGQGLEFLIYFQGNSAPDKSGLPSDRFSAERTGGSVSTLTIQRTQQEDSAVYLCASSIDRGQGEQYFGPGTRLTVT.

The V gene is TRBV19, the J gene TRBJ2-1; D is tentatively TRBD1 or TRBD2 (7 bases each). V lost 0 bases, J lost 3 bases, and 18 bases lay in between. CDR3 length equals 18 residues. Germline loops: CDR1 LNHDA, CDR2 SQIVND (reference sequence). In DNA, the CDR3 is TGTGCCAGTAGTATAGAAGGGGGCGGGGGCCTCTACTACAATGAGCAGTTCTTC. Protein product: CASSIEGGGGLYYNEQFF. Full variable domain (outside the CDR3, taken from reference TRBV19 and TRBJ2-1): DGGITQSPKYLFRKEGQNVTLSCEQNLNHDAMYWYRQDPGQGLRLIYYSQIVNDFQKGDIAEGYSVSREKKESFPLTVTSAQKNPTAFYLCASSIEGGGGLYYNEQFFGPGTRLTVL.

This clonotype has only a few counts. This chain joins TRBV12-3 or TRBV12-4 and TRBJ1-5; D gene uncertain. The CDR3 has 12 amino acids. Trimming removed 1 base from V and 9 bases from J, with 7 bases in between. The CDR3 loop is CASSLGHGPQHF. For the CDR3, the DNA is TGTGCCAGCAGTTTAGGACACGGGCCCCAGCATTTT.

This clonotype turned up a few times. The chain has TRBV20-1 and TRBJ2-5; D might be TRBD2 (6 bases). This CDR3 has 15 amino acids. The V end was cut by 3 bases, the J end by 2 bases, with 16 bases between. Germline lookup yields CDR1 DFQATT and CDR2 SNEGSKA (reference sequence). CDR3 region: CSASLAVGGQETQYF. Written as DNA, the CDR3 is TGCAGTGCTAGTCTCGCGGTGGGAGGACAAGAGACCCAGTACTTC.

This clonotype was found a few times. The chain uses TRBV7-2 and TRBJ2-1; 7 nucleotides agree with TRBD2. This CDR3 contains 14 residues. J gave up 9 bases and V 0 bases, and 5 bases lay outside the gene matches. Looked up from germline, CDR1 is SGHTA and CDR2 is FQGNSA. The CDR3 DNA reads TGTGCCAGCAGCTTAGCCGCGGGGGTACGTGAGCAGTTCTTC. Its protein product is CASSLAAGVREQFF. The complete variable domain, with remaining parts taken from reference TRBV7-2 and TRBJ2-1, reads GAGVSQSPSNKVTEKGKDVELRCDPISGHTALYWYRQSLGQGLEFLIYFQGNSAPDKSGLPSDRFSAERTGGSVSTLTIQRTQQEDSAVYLCASSLAAGVREQFFGPGTRLTVL.

This clonotype was observed a few times. This chain links TRBV10-1 with TRBJ1-1; TRBD1 might be the D (5 bases). V was clipped by 6 bases and J by 2 bases, with 10 bases between them. The CDR3 runs to 13 residues. Per germline, CDR1 WNHNN and CDR2 SYGVQD (reference sequence). CDR3 nucleotides: TGCGCCAGCAGCCTCCAGGGTAACACTGAAGCTTTCTTT. This sequence encodes CASSLQGNTEAFF.

A few counts support this clonotype. V and J are TRBV11-2 and TRBJ2-5; a weak D match, TRBD2 (5 bases). Germline V gene sequence: CDR1 SGHAT, CDR2 FQNNGV. The V end was cut by 3 bases, the J end by 2 bases, with 10 bases between. The CDR3 totals 14 residues. CDR3 bases: TGTGCCAGCAGCTTTCATACGGGGCAAGAGACCCAGTACTTC. Translating gives CASSFHTGQETQYF.

Only one count was recorded for this clonotype. V usage is TRBV29-1 and J usage is TRBJ2-1; D is possibly TRBD2 (7 bases). V was trimmed by 1 base and J by 7 bases, leaving 11 bases between them. Germline CDR1 and CDR2: SQVTM and ANQGSEA. This CDR3 comprises 13 residues. The CDR3 here is CSVEAGGKNEQFF. CDR3 sequence (DNA): TGCAGCGTTGAAGCGGGGGGCAAGAATGAGCAGTTCTTC.

V is TRBV24-1 and J is TRBJ1-2; D perhaps matches TRBD1 (6 bases). The length of the CDR3 is 14 residues. Germline CDR1 KGHDR, CDR2 SFDVKD. V lost 7 bases and J 0 bases, leaving 11 bases between the germline ends. Written as DNA, the CDR3 is TGTGCCACCAGGGGGGCCCGAGCTAACTATGGCTACACCTTC. Protein: CATRGARANYGYTF.

This clonotype was seen only a few times. V and J are TRBV28 and TRBJ2-3, with a possible D match to TRBD1 (5 bases). This CDR3 comprises 15 residues. The germline V gene has CDR1 MDHEN and CDR2 SYDVKM. Trimming took 3 bases from V and 4 from J, leaving 14 bases between them. The CDR3 is CASSFRQGRADTQYF. The CDR3, as DNA: TGTGCCAGCAGTTTCCGGCAGGGAAGAGCAGATACGCAGTATTTT.